One sample yielded the 26 T cell receptor beta chains listed below, sequenced in a study of beta chain features in type 1 diabetes listed by TCRdb under 2018. Their specific antigens are unknown. Libraries came from the immunoSEQ multiplex PCR assay. The High Capacity cDNA Reverse Transcription Kit was used to reverse transcribe all of the isolated RNA, meaning that expressed TCRB transcripts were what got sequenced. The table comes from immuneACCESS by way of TCRdb, which keeps in-frame sequences with V and J called. Part of the clones is missing from these tables; in studies checked, under half for an unresolved V gene and the rest for unknown reasons. This sample has around 300,000 clones in its table, and 15% of those were observed once. The ten biggest clones cover 0.015% to 0.017% of the sample. General study outcomes and caveats: Type 1 diabetes patients showed a moderate but significant shortening of TCRB CDR3 length in all four CD4+ subsets.

Sequencing was done on a sample of naive CD4+ T cells from blood. According to the study, the label for this sample's cell subset or site signals: true naive CD4+ T cells. The source is a man younger than 35 with type 1 diabetes.

The chain joins TRBV7-2 to TRBJ2-7, with D tentatively TRBD1 (5 bases). Germline CDR1 is SGHTA and CDR2 is FQGNSA. This CDR3 spans 12 amino acids. Trimming left V 7 bases short and J 2 bases short, with 9 bases between. CDR3 residues: CASNDRTYEQYF. CDR3 DNA sequence: TGTGCCAGCAACGACAGAACCTACGAGCAGTACTTC.

This clone was seen more than once but under ten times. The V call is TRBV7-2, the J call TRBJ2-1; TRBD2 matches 9 bases. The CDR3 is made up of 15 amino acids. Germline CDR1 SGHTA, CDR2 FQGNSA. The junction had 4 bases not matched to a gene; V was cut back by 1 base and J by 6 bases. The CDR3 sequence is CASSLGTSDGNEQFF. The CDR3 DNA sequence: TGTGCCAGCAGCTTAGGGACTAGCGACGGCAATGAGCAGTTCTTC.

V and J are TRBV7-9 and TRBJ1-1, with TRBD1 as a possible D gene (6 bases). CDR1 is SEHNR, CDR2 FQNEAQ, per germline (reference sequence). The CDR3 consists of 16 residues. Trimming removed 0 bases from V and 1 base from J, with 12 bases in between. The CDR3 DNA sequence: TGTGCCAGCAGCTTAGCGCAGGGGACGGGGAACACTGAAGCTTTCTTT. Amino acid sequence: CASSLAQGTGNTEAFF.

Regarding this clone: Other DNA sequences in this sample translate to the same CDR3. The V and J genes are TRBV4-3 and TRBJ1-5; tentatively, D is TRBD1 (5 bases). The CDR3 totals 13 residues. Looked up from germline, CDR1 is LGHNA and CDR2 is YSLEER. V gave up 0 bases and J gave up 5 bases, with 5 bases separating them. The CDR3 sequence: CASSQDRDQPQHF. The CDR3 coding sequence is TGCGCCAGCAGCCAAGACAGGGATCAGCCCCAGCATTTT.

A few counts support this clone. The same CDR3 can be traced to other DNA sequences in this sample. This chain links TRBV28 with TRBJ2-5, with TRBD1 as a possible D gene (6 bases). The CDR3 is 13 residues long. Germline-derived CDR1 and CDR2 are MDHEN and SYDVKM. V was pared by 6 bases and J by 2 bases, with 10 bases between. The CDR3 region has the DNA TGTGCCAGCAGCTCCGGACAGCAAGAGACCCAGTACTTC. This gives the protein CASSSGQQETQYF.

In its sample, this clone was seen a few times. The CDR3 here is CASSLAYGGAEQYF. The DNA for the CDR3 is TGTGCCAGCAGTTTGGCGTACGGCGGAGCCGAGCAGTACTTC. The chain employs TRBV27 and TRBJ2-7; D gene uncertain. The CDR3 spans 14 residues. V was cut by 3 bases and J by 6 bases, with 15 bases left in between. CDR1 and CDR2 from the germline V gene are MNHEY and SMNVEV (reference sequence).

The genes are TRBV7-2 and TRBJ1-2; TRBD1 matches at 9 bases. The CDR3 contains 16 residues. Per the germline V gene, CDR1 is SGHTA and CDR2 is FQGNSA. Trimming removed 4 bases from V and 3 bases from J; junction bases left unmatched: 9. DNA for the CDR3: TGTGCCAGCAGCTCCCGGGACAGGGCCAGGGACTATGGCTACACCTTC. This codes for CASSSRDRARDYGYTF.

About this clone itself: The germline gene is not matched at one end of the junction; a read error may be the cause. The chain couples TRBV9 to TRBJ2-5; a weak D match, TRBD1 (6 bases). From germline, CDR1 is SGDLS and CDR2 YYNGEE. This CDR3 comprises 14 residues. CDR3 DNA sequence: TGTGCCAGCACCGTAGGGGCAGGGGATGAGACCCAGTACTTC. As protein: CASTVGAGDETQYF.

The chain combines TRBV2 with TRBJ1-3; D gene unclear. The CDR3 spans 16 residues. V was pared by 2 bases and J by 5 bases, with 16 bases between. Germline loops: CDR1 SNHLY, CDR2 FYNNEI. The DNA for the CDR3 is TGTGCCAGCAGTGAATCGGAGATGAACGGGAGAAACACCATATATTTT. Protein product: CASSESEMNGRNTIYF.

This clone was recorded a few times. V and J are TRBV18 and TRBJ2-1; 8 bases fit TRBD2. Unmatched junction bases numbered 7, after V lost 8 bases and J lost 4 bases. Germline V CDR1 and CDR2: KGHSH, LQKENI. There are 14 residues in the CDR3. The CDR3 DNA is TGTGCCAGCGCCCTAGCGGGCCTATACAATGAGCAGTTCTTC. It is translated as CASALAGLYNEQFF.

This clone was recorded a few times. The chain carries TRBV18 and TRBJ1-4, with TRBD1 matching 9 bases. The germline gives CDR1 KGHSH, CDR2 LQKENI. Trimming removed 6 bases from V and 5 bases from J; junction bases left unmatched: 7. The CDR3 covers 15 residues. Here the CDR3 reads CASSLFGTGNEKLFF. CDR3 in DNA: TGTGCCAGCTCCCTTTTCGGGACAGGGAATGAAAAACTGTTTTTT. The complete variable domain, with remaining parts taken from reference TRBV18 and TRBJ1-4, reads NAGVMQNPRHLVRRRGQEARLRCSPMKGHSHVYWYRQLPEEGLKFMVYLQKENIIDESGMPKERFSAEFPKEGPSILRIQQVVRGDSAAYFCASSLFGTGNEKLFFGSGTQLSVL.

This clone was detected only a few times. The chain employs TRBV5-1 and TRBJ2-3, with a possible D match to TRBD1 (5 bases). V shed 2 bases and J shed 2 bases, with 9 bases lying between them. The CDR3 covers 14 residues. From germline, CDR1 is SGHRS and CDR2 YFSETQ. The CDR3 is CASSFTGPTDTQYF. CDR3 DNA sequence: TGCGCCAGCAGCTTCACAGGCCCCACAGATACGCAGTATTTT.

The chain carries TRBV9 and TRBJ1-1, with 9 bases identical to TRBD1. This CDR3 comprises 15 residues. Germline V lookup: CDR1 SGDLS, CDR2 YYNGEE. V gave up 0 bases and J gave up 1 base; unmatched junction bases: 1. CDR3 sequence reads: CASSVGGQGNTEAFF. The DNA of the CDR3 is TGTGCCAGCAGCGTAGGGGGACAGGGGAACACTGAAGCTTTCTTT.

This clone came up a few times. The chain links TRBV11-2 to TRBJ2-3, with TRBD2 matching 12 bases. The CDR3 length is 17 residues. The V gene's germline CDR1 is SGHAT and CDR2 FQNNGV. With V trimmed by 4 bases and J by 4 bases, 9 bases remained unmatched. This chain's CDR3 is CASSSRPLAGGSDTQYF. CDR3 in DNA: TGTGCCAGCAGCTCACGTCCCCTAGCGGGGGGGTCAGATACGCAGTATTTT.

V gene TRBV29-1 combines with J gene TRBJ1-2; a possible D gene is TRBD1 (6 bases). Germline values: CDR1 SQVTM, CDR2 ANQGSEA. The CDR3 is made up of 11 amino acids. The ends were cut back, 6 bases at V and 8 bases at J, with 13 bases in the middle. As DNA, the CDR3 is TGCAGCGTAACGACAGGAACCGGCTACACCTTC. Protein product: CSVTTGTGYTF.

There are a few counts of this clone. The DNA for the CDR3 is TGTGCCAGCAGCTTAGTAGCTAGCGGGAGCTACGAGCAGTACTTC. Protein product: CASSLVASGSYEQYF. The chain uses TRBV11-2 and TRBJ2-7; 10 bases are a match to TRBD2. Germline assignment: CDR1 SGHAT and CDR2 FQNNGV. Losses at the gene ends were 1 base for V and 3 bases for J; bases not matched to a gene: 3. The CDR3 is 15 residues long.

The table lists this clone with a few counts. The chain's CDR3 is CASSSQGAGVSPLHF. The DNA of the CDR3 is TGTGCCAGCAGCTCACAGGGGGCGGGGGTCTCACCCCTCCACTTT. The gene calls are TRBV11-2 and TRBJ1-6; TRBD1 matches 9 bases. After removal of 4 bases from V and 10 bases from J, the junction contained 8 bases not matched to a gene. Germline V gene sequence: CDR1 SGHAT, CDR2 FQNNGV. This CDR3 has 15 amino acids.

The V gene is TRBV6-4, the J gene TRBJ2-1; D ambiguous. V was cut by 7 bases and J by 8 bases, with 21 bases left in between. CDR3 length: 15 amino acids. Per the germline V gene, CDR1 is MRHNA and CDR2 is SNTAGT. The CDR3 nucleotides read TGTGCCAGCATCCTTCACTGGTTTACCCGCGATGAGCAGTTCTTC. It encodes CASILHWFTRDEQFF.

This clone has just a few counts. The gene calls are TRBV11-3 and TRBJ2-2; 9 positions agree with TRBD2. V lost 4 bases, J lost 2 bases, and 14 bases stayed unmatched. The germline CDR1 and CDR2 sequences are SGHNT and YENEEA. CDR3 length equals 19 residues. CDR3 region: CASSSPRGMTSGNTGELFF. The CDR3, as DNA: TGTGCCAGCAGCTCTCCCAGAGGGATGACTAGCGGAAACACCGGGGAGCTGTTTTTT.

There are a few counts of this clone. The gene calls are TRBV5-1 and TRBJ2-5; the match to TRBD2 covers 11 bases. Germline assignment: CDR1 SGHRS and CDR2 YFSETQ. The CDR3 has 14 amino acids. V dropped 4 bases and J dropped 5; count of bases not matched to a gene: 4. This chain's CDR3 is CASSGGLAVETQYF. The CDR3 DNA follows: TGCGCCAGCAGCGGGGGACTAGCGGTCGAGACCCAGTACTTC.

This clone has only a few counts. The rearrangement links TRBV5-1 to TRBJ2-3, with 8 bases lining up with TRBD2. The CDR3 extends over 15 amino acids. V lost 0 bases, J lost 5 bases, and 5 bases stayed unmatched. Germline CDR1 SGHRS, CDR2 YFSETQ. The CDR3, as DNA: TGCGCCAGCAGCTTGGCAGCGGGGGTTATAGATACGCAGTATTTT. It yields the protein CASSLAAGVIDTQYF.

CDR3 region: CASSFTSGGRRYEQYF. Here the CDR3 DNA reads TGTGCCAGCAGCTTTACTAGCGGGGGACGCCGCTACGAGCAGTACTTC. The J gene is TRBJ2-7, the V gene TRBV7-2; 11 bases are a match to TRBD2. The CDR3 spans 16 residues. The V segment lost 3 bases and the J segment 3 bases; nucleotides outside the gene matches: 7. Germline V gives CDR1 SGHTA, CDR2 FQGNSA.

The gene calls are TRBV29-1 and TRBJ1-2; possibly TRBD1 for D (6 bases). The ends were cut back, 7 bases at V and 3 bases at J, with 18 bases in the middle. The CDR3 is 14 amino acids. Per germline, CDR1 SQVTM and CDR2 ANQGSEA. CDR3 DNA: TGCAGCGCTCCCACCAGGGGTCGGGACTATGGCTACACCTTC. Protein: CSAPTRGRDYGYTF.

J is TRBJ2-2 and V is TRBV5-4; 9 nucleotides line up with TRBD2. J was trimmed by 0 bases and V by 7 bases; bases with no gene match: 1. The CDR3 runs 14 residues. Germline V CDR1 and CDR2: SGHNT, YYREEE (reference sequence). The chain's CDR3 is CASRLAANTGELFF. The CDR3 DNA follows: TGTGCCAGCCGACTAGCGGCGAACACCGGGGAGCTGTTTTTT. Using reference TRBV5-4 and TRBJ2-2 for the parts outside the CDR3, the full variable domain is ETGVTQSPTHLIKTRGQQVTLRCSSQSGHNTVSWYQQALGQGPQFIFQYYREEENGRGNFPPRFSGLQFPNYSSELNVNALELDDSALYLCASRLAANTGELFFGEGSRLTVL.

The chain has TRBV6-5 and TRBJ1-1; tentatively, D is TRBD1 (6 bases). CDR3 size: 13 residues. Looked up from germline, CDR1 is MNHEY and CDR2 is SVGAGI. V lost 6 bases and J lost 0, with 8 bases in between. This CDR3 is CASRGQMNTEAFF. CDR3 nucleotides: TGTGCCAGCAGGGGACAAATGAACACTGAAGCTTTCTTT.

This sequence joins TRBV27 and TRBJ2-1, with no clear D. The CDR3 runs 15 residues. The V end lost 6 bases, the J end lost 0 bases, and 12 bases lay between the germline ends. Germline values: CDR1 MNHEY, CDR2 SMNVEV (reference sequence). This chain's CDR3 is CASSFDILSYNEQFF. The CDR3 nucleotides are TGTGCCAGCAGCTTTGACATCCTCTCCTACAATGAGCAGTTCTTC.